Sequencing of this TCR beta chain was carried out in a study of cytomegalovirus exposure and HLA in healthy donors. Germline V gene lookup returns CDR1 MNHEY and CDR2 SVGAGI. The germline V and J ends were trimmed by 3 bases and 1 base, with 12 bases remaining between them. The CDR3 is 15 residues long. 60 Vbeta and 13 Jbeta primers were used in PCR. The repertoire was sequenced with immunoSEQ multiplex PCR; TCRdb's copy has only in-frame clones and lacks some. This sample has roughly 200,000 clones, with roughly 82% found just once. This chain uses TRBV6-5 with TRBJ2-5; D may be TRBD1 (5 bases). This clonotype originated in a woman aged 45-65 years in good health and CMV-seronegative. Sequencing was performed on PBMCs. In DNA, the CDR3 is TGTGCCAGCAGTTATTCCCCCCAGGGCCAAGAGACCCAGTACTTC. Translated: CASSYSPQGQETQYF.